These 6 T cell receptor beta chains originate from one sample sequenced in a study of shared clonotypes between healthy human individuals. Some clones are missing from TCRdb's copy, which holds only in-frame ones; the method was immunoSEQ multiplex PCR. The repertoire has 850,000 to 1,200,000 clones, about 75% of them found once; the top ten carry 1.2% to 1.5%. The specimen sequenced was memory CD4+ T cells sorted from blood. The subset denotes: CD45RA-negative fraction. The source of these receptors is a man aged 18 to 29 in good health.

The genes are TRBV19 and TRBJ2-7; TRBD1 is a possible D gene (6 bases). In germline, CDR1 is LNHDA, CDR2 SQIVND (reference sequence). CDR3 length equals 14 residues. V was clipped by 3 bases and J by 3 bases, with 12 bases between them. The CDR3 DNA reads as TGTGCCAGTAGTATTGCCACAGGGAACTACGAGCAGTACTTC. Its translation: CASSIATGNYEQYF.

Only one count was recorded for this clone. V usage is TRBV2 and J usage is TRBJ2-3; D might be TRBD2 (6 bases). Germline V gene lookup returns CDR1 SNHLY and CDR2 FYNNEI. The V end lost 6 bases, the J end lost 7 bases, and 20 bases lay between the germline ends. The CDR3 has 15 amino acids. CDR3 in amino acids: CASSGSGVRGHTQYF. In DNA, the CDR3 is TGTGCCAGCAGCGGGAGCGGAGTGCGGGGTCATACGCAGTATTTT.

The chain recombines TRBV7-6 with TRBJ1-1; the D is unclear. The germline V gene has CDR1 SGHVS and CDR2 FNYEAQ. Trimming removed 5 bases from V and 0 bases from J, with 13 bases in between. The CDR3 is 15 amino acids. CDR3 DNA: TGTGCCAGCAGCCCGACGGCGGGGATGAACACTGAAGCTTTCTTT. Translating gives CASSPTAGMNTEAFF.

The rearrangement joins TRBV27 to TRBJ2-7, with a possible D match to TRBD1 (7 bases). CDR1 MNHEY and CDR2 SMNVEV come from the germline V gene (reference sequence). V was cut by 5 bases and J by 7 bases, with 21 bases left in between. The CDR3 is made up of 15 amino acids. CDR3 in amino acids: CASSRSGGTIGEQYF. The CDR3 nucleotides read TGTGCCAGCAGTCGCTCAGGGGGGACCATAGGGGAGCAGTACTTC.

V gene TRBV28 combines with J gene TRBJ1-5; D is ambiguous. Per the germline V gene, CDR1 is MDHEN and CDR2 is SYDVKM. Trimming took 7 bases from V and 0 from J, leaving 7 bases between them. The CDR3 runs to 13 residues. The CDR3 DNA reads TGTGCCAGCACTTCAGATAGCAATCAGCCCCAGCATTTT. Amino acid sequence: CASTSDSNQPQHF. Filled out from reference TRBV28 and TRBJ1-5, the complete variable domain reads DVKVTQSSRYLVKRTGEKVFLECVQDMDHENMFWYRQDPGLGLRLIYFSYDVKMKEKGDIPEGYSVSREKKERFSLILESASTNQTSMYLCASTSDSNQPQHFGDGTRLSIL.

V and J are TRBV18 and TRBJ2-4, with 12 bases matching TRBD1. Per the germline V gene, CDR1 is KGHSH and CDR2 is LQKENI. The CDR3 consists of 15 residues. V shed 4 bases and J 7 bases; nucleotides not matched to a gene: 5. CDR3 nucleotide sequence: TGTGCCAGCTCACAGGGGACAGGGGGCGCGAACATTCAGTACTTC. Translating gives CASSQGTGGANIQYF.